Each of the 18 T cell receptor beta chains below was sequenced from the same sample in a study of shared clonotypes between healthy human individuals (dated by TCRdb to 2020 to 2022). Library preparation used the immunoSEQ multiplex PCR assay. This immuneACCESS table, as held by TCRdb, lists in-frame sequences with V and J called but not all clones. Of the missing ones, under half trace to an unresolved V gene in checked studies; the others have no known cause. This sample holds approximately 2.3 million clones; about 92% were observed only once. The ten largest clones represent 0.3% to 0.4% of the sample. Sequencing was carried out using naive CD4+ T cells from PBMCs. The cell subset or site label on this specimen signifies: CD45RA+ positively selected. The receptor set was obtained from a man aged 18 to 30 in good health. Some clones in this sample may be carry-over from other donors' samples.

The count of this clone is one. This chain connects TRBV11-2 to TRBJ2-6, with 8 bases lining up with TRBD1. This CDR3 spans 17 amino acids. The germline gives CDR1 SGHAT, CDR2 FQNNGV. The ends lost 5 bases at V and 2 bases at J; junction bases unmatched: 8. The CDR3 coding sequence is TGTGCCAGCAGCCCAAACCCGGGACAGGCTGGGGCCAACGTCCTGACTTTC. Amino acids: CASSPNPGQAGANVLTF.

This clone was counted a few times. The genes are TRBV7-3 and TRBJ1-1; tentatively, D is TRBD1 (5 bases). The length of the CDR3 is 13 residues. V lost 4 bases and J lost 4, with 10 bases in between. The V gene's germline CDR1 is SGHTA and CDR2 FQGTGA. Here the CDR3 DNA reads TGTGCCAGCAGCTGGAGGGGTACCACTGAAGCTTTCTTT. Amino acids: CASSWRGTTEAFF.

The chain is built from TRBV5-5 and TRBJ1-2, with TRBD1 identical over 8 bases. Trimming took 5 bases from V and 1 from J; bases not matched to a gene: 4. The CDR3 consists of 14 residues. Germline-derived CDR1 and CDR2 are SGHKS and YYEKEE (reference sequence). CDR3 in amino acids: CASSFDRGNYGYTF. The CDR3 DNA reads TGTGCCAGCAGTTTTGACAGGGGTAACTATGGCTACACCTTC.

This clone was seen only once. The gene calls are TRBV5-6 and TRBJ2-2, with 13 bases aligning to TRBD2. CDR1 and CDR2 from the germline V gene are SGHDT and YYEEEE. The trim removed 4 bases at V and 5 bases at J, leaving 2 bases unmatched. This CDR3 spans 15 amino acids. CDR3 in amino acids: CASSPLAGGTGELFF. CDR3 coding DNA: TGTGCCAGCAGCCCACTAGCGGGAGGGACCGGGGAGCTGTTTTTT.

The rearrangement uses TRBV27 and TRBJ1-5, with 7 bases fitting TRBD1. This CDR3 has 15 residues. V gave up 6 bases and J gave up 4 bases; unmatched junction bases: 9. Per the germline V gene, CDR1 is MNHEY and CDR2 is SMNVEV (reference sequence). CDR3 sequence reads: CASRYRGALNQPQHF. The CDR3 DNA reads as TGTGCCAGCAGATACAGGGGCGCCTTAAATCAGCCCCAGCATTTT.

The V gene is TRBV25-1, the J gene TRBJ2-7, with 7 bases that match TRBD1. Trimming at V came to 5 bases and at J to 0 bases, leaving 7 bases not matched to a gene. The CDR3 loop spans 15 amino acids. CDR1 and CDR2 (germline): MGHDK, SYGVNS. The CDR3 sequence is CASSFPGTVSYEQYF. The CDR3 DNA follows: TGTGCCAGCAGTTTCCCCGGGACAGTCTCCTACGAGCAGTACTTC.

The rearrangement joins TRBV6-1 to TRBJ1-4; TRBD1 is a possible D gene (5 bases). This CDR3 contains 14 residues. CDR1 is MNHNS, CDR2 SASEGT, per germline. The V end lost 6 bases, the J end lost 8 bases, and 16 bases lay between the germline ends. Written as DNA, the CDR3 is TGTGCCAGCAGGACGGAGGGGAGGAGCGAAAAACTGTTTTTT. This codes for CASRTEGRSEKLFF.

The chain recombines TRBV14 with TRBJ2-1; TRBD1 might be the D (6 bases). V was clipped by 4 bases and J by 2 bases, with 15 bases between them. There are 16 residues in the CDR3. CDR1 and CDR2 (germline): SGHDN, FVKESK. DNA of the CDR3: TGTGCCAGCAGCCTTTCCCGGACAGCCCCCTACAATGAGCAGTTCTTC. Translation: CASSLSRTAPYNEQFF.

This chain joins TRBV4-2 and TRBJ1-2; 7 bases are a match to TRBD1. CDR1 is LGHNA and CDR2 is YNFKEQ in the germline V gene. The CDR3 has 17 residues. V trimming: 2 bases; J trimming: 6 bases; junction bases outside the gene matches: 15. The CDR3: CASSQSRVQGRIDGYTF. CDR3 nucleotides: TGTGCCAGCAGCCAATCTCGTGTACAGGGGCGGATTGATGGCTACACCTTC.

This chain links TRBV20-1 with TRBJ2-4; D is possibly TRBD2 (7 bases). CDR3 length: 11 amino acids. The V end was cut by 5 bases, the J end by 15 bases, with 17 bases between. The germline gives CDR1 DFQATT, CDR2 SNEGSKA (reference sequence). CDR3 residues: CSAGGLAEVYF. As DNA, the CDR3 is TGCAGTGCTGGGGGGCTAGCGGAAGTGTACTTC.

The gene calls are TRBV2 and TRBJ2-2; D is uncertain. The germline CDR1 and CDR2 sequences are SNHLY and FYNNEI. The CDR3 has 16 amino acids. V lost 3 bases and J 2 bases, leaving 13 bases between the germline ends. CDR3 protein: CASSERQGINTGELFF. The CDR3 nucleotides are TGTGCCAGCAGTGAGAGACAAGGGATCAACACCGGGGAGCTGTTTTTT.

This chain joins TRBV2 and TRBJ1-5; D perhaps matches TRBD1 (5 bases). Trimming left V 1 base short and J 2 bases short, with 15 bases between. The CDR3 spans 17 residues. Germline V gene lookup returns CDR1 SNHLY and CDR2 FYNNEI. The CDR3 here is CASSEDRRPRGNQPQHF. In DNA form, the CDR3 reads TGTGCCAGCAGTGAAGACAGGAGACCCAGGGGCAATCAGCCCCAGCATTTT.

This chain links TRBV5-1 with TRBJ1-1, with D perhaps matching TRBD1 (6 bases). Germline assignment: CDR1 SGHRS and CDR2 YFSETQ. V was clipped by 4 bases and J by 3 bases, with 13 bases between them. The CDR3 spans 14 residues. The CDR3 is CASSTGPGDTEAFF. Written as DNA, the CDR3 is TGCGCCAGCAGCACGGGACCAGGGGACACTGAAGCTTTCTTT. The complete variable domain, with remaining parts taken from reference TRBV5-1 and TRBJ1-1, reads KAGVTQTPRYLIKTRGQQVTLSCSPISGHRSVSWYQQTPGQGLQFLFEYFSETQRNKGNFPGRFSGRQFSNSRSEMNVSTLELGDSALYLCASSTGPGDTEAFFGQGTRLTVV.

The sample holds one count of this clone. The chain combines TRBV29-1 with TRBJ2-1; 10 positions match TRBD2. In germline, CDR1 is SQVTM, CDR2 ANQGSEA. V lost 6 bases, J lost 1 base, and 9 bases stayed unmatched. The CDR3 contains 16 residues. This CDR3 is CSVGLMTSGSYNEQFF. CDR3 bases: TGCAGCGTGGGCCTTATGACTAGCGGGTCCTACAATGAGCAGTTCTTC.

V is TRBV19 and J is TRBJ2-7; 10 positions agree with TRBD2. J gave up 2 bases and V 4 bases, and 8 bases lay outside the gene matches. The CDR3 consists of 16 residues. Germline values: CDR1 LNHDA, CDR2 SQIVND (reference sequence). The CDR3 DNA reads TGTGCCAGTAGTACTCCTCGAGCGGGAGGGCCCTACGAGCAGTACTTC. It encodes CASSTPRAGGPYEQYF.

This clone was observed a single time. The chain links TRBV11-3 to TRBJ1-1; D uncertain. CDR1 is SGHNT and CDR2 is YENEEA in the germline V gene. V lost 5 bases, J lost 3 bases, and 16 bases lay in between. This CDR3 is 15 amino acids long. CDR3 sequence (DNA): TGTGCCAGCAGCCTAGGGATAGGGCTGGACACTGAAGCTTTCTTT. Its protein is CASSLGIGLDTEAFF.

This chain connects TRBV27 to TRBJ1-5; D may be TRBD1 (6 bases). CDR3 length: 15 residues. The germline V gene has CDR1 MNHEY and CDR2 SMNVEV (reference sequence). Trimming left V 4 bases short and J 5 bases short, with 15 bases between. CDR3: CASSSLGGVHQPQHF. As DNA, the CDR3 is TGTGCCAGCAGTTCCCTAGGGGGGGTCCATCAGCCCCAGCATTTT.

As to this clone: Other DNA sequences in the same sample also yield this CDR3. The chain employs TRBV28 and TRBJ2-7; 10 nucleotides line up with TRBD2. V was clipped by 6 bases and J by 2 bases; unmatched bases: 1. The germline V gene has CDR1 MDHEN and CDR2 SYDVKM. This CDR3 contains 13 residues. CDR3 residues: CASRTSGTYEQYF. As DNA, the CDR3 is TGTGCCAGCAGAACTAGCGGGACCTACGAGCAGTACTTC.